Below, 14 T cell receptor beta chains from the same sample are listed, as sequenced in a study of CD8 T cells in ankylosing spondylitis. The study's findings and limits: Ankylosing spondylitis blood seemed to carry a telltale TCR beta motif made of several highly homologous variants.

Each CDR3 protein gets one entry after TCRdb re-called the 5' RACE reads with MiXCR. The table lists 450,000 or so distinct CDR3 sequences, around 26% of them singletons. Their specific antigens are unknown. What was sequenced was blood, either unsorted or a sorted T cell fraction (not recorded which). Receptor source: a male donor with ankylosing spondylitis.

This chain connects TRBV10-3 to TRBJ2-1; 8 positions match TRBD2. The germline CDR1 and CDR2 sequences are ENHRY and SYGVKD. The CDR3 spans 14 residues. V lost 5 bases, J lost 7 bases, and 7 bases stayed unmatched. CDR3 region: CAISTSGGGNEQFF. In nucleotides, the CDR3 is TGTGCCATCAGTACTAGCGGTGGGGGGAATGAGCAGTTCTTC.

The V and J genes are TRBV7-2 and TRBJ1-1; D call uncertain. CDR1 is SGHTA and CDR2 is FQGNSA in the germline V gene. The germline V and J ends were trimmed by 5 bases and 0 bases, with 13 bases remaining between them. The CDR3 sequence is 15 residues long. DNA for the CDR3: TGTGCCAGCAGCCCGCGGGTGGGGATGAACACTGAAGCTTTCTTT. It is translated as CASSPRVGMNTEAFF.

The chain links TRBV7-2 to TRBJ2-2, with TRBD2 identical over 9 bases. This CDR3 has 16 residues. Germline V gene sequence: CDR1 SGHTA, CDR2 FQGNSA. The V segment lost 5 bases and the J segment 1 base; nucleotides outside the gene matches: 5. CDR3 in DNA: TGTGCCAGCAGCCTGAATAGCGGGGGGAACACCGGGGAGCTGTTTTTT. It encodes CASSLNSGGNTGELFF.

The V and J genes are TRBV18 and TRBJ2-3; D gene ambiguous. The V gene's germline CDR1 is KGHSH and CDR2 LQKENI. This CDR3 is built from 16 residues. Trimming cost V 4 bases and J 0 bases, with 14 bases left between them. In nucleotides, the CDR3 is TGTGCCAGCTCACGACCTCAAAGTGCCAGCACAGATACGCAGTATTTT. This sequence encodes CASSRPQSASTDTQYF.

There are a few counts of this clonotype. The chain combines TRBV12-3 or TRBV12-4 with TRBJ2-1; TRBD2 matches 13 bases. Unmatched junction bases numbered 5, after V lost 6 bases and J lost 6 bases. CDR3 length equals 15 residues. The CDR3 nucleotides are TGTGCCAGCAGACTGGGACTAGCGGGGCTCAATGAGCAGTTCTTC. As protein: CASRLGLAGLNEQFF.

The chain uses TRBV5-6 and TRBJ2-7; no reliable D call. V was pared by 0 bases and J by 2 bases, with 9 bases between. This CDR3 has 14 amino acids. Looked up from germline, CDR1 is SGHDT and CDR2 is YYEEEE. The CDR3 loop is CASSLGVSTYEQYV. CDR3 bases: TGTGCCAGCAGCTTGGGGGTTTCTACCTACGAGCAGTACGTC.

CDR3 DNA: TGTGCCACCAGTGATAGAGGACTAGCCTACAATGAGCAGTTCTTC. It codes for CATSDRGLAYNEQFF. The chain links TRBV24-1 to TRBJ2-1; 7 bases agree with TRBD2. Germline trimming cut 3 bases from V and 2 bases from J; bases unmatched to any gene: 3. There are 15 residues in the CDR3. From germline, CDR1 is KGHDR and CDR2 SFDVKD.

This clonotype was detected only a few times. The chain employs TRBV6-1 and TRBJ2-1, with a possible D match to TRBD1 (5 bases). The CDR3 runs 15 residues. The germline V gene has CDR1 MNHNS and CDR2 SASEGT. Trimming shortened V by 8 bases and J by 0 bases, and 14 bases separated the two germline ends. The CDR3 DNA follows: TGTGCCAGCTCTGGGGCGCGGAGCTCCTACAATGAGCAGTTCTTC. Protein product: CASSGARSSYNEQFF.

This clonotype was found a few times. This sequence joins TRBV5-5 and TRBJ2-1, with TRBD2 as a possible D gene (5 bases). In germline, CDR1 is SGHKS, CDR2 YYEKEE (reference sequence). Trimming took off 0 bases at V and 9 bases at J, with 13 bases between the two ends. This CDR3 is built from 14 residues. CDR3 in amino acids: CASSLDAGGSEQFF. The CDR3 coding sequence is TGTGCCAGCAGCTTGGATGCGGGCGGATCTGAGCAGTTCTTC.

The chain couples TRBV20-1 to TRBJ2-1; 9 bases align to TRBD2. Germline values: CDR1 DFQATT, CDR2 SNEGSKA (reference sequence). CDR3 length: 15 residues. J was trimmed by 1 base and V by 3 bases; bases with no gene match: 4. This CDR3 is CSASIAGVSYNEQFF. The CDR3 nucleotides are TGCAGTGCTAGTATAGCGGGAGTGTCCTACAATGAGCAGTTCTTC.

This clonotype was found many times. This chain joins TRBV7-9 and TRBJ1-5, with a weak D call TRBD1 (6 bases). Germline CDR1 reads SEHNR; CDR2 reads FQNEAQ (reference sequence). The CDR3 extends over 13 amino acids. Trimming left V 2 bases short and J 5 bases short, with 7 bases between. The CDR3 sequence: CASSLRGDQPQHF. CDR3 bases: TGTGCCAGCAGCTTAAGGGGGGATCAGCCCCAGCATTTT.

This rearrangement joins TRBV20-1 to TRBJ2-2; tentatively, D is TRBD1 or TRBD2 (5 bases each). This CDR3 region has 14 residues. The V end lost 0 bases, the J end lost 6 bases, and 11 bases lay between the germline ends. Per germline, CDR1 DFQATT and CDR2 SNEGSKA (reference sequence). The CDR3 sequence is CSARDSRGPGELFF. CDR3 nucleotide sequence: TGCAGTGCTAGAGACTCTAGGGGACCCGGGGAGCTGTTTTTT.

This clonotype was found a few times. This CDR3 reads CSARVGGRTNTEAFF. The CDR3 region has the DNA TGCAGTGCTAGAGTTGGGGGCAGGACGAACACTGAAGCTTTCTTT. This chain uses TRBV20-1 with TRBJ1-1; the D gene is possibly TRBD1 (6 bases). The germline V and J ends were trimmed by 1 base and 1 base, with 13 bases remaining between them. CDR1 is DFQATT, CDR2 SNEGSKA, per germline (reference sequence). This CDR3 is 15 amino acids long.

The CDR3 DNA follows: TGCGCCAGCAGCCTTAGCGAAACGGGGTTCTACGAGCAGTACGTC. Translation gives CASSLSETGFYEQYV. The V gene is TRBV4-1, the J gene TRBJ2-7; D is perhaps TRBD2 (5 bases). Between the trimmed V and J ends, which lost 4 bases and 3 bases, there was a span of 16 bases. The germline gives CDR1 MGHRA, CDR2 YSYEKL. This CDR3 has 15 amino acids.